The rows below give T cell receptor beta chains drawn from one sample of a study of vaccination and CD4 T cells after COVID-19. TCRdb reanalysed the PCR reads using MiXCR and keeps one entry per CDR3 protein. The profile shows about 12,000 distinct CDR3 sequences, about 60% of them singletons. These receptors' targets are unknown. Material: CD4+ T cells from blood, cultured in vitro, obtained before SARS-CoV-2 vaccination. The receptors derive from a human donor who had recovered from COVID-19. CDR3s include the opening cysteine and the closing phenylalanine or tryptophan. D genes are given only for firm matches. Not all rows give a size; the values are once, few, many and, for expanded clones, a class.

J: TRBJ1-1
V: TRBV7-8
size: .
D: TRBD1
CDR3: CASSLAFRDRKNTEAFF
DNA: TGTGCCAGCAGCTTAGCCTTCCGGGACAGAAAGAACACTGAAGCTTTCTTT

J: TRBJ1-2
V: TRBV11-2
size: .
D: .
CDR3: CASSPGWYYGYTF
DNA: TGTGCCAGCAGCCCCGGGTGGTACTATGGCTACACCTTC

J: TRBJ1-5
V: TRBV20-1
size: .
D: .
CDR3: CSARGGNSNQPQHF
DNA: TGCAGTGCTAGAGGGGGGAATAGCAATCAGCCCCAGCATTTT

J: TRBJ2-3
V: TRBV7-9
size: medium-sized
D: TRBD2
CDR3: CASSPPGLGDTDTQYF
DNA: TGTGCCAGCAGCCCCCCGGGACTAGGGGACACAGATACGCAGTATTTT

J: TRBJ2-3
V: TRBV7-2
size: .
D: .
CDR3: CASSFRPHKYTDTQYF
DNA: TGTGCCAGCAGCTTTCGTCCCCACAAATACACAGATACGCAGTATTTT

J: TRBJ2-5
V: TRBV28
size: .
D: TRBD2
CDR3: CASSSLAGIQETQYF
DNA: TGTGCCAGCAGTTCCCTAGCGGGGATACAAGAGACCCAGTACTTC

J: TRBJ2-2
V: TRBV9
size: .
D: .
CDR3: CASSGRSDATGELFF
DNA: TGTGCCAGCAGCGGGAGATCGGACGCCACCGGGGAGCTGTTTTTT

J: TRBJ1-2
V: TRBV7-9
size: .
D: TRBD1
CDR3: CASSQGTGNYGYTF
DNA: TGTGCCAGCAGCCAGGGGACAGGCAACTATGGCTACACCTTC

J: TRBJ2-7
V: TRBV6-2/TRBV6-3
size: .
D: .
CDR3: CASRRQYEQYF
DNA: TGTGCCAGCAGGCGTCAGTACGAGCAGTACTTC

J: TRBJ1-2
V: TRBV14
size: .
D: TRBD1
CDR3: CASGQDPNYGYTF
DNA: TGTGCCAGCGGACAGGATCCTAACTATGGCTACACCTTC

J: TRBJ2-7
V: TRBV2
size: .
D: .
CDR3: CASNDPPTYEQYF
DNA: TGTGCCAGCAATGACCCCCCAACCTACGAGCAGTACTTC

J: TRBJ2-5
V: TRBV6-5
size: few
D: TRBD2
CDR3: CASSYSAPSGGETQYF
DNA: TGTGCCAGCAGTTACTCCGCCCCTAGCGGGGGGGAGACCCAGTACTTC

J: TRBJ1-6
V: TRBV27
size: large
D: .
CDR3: CASRRRLINSPLHF
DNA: TGTGCCAGCAGAAGGCGACTGATTAATTCACCCCTCCACTTT

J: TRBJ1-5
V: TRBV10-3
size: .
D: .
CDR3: CAISDAGNQPQHF
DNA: TGTGCCATCAGTGACGCCGGCAATCAGCCCCAGCATTTT

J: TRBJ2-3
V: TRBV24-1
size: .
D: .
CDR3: CATSDVDTASTDTQYF
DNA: TGTGCCACCAGTGACGTTGACACAGCTAGCACAGATACGCAGTATTTT

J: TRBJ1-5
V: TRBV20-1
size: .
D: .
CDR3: CSARGGSNQPQHF
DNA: TGCAGTGCTAGGGGGGGTAGCAATCAGCCCCAGCATTTT

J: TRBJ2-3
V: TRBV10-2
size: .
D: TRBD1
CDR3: CASSGLWGQGLTDTQYF
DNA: TGCGCCAGCAGTGGATTATGGGGACAGGGCCTCACAGATACGCAGTATTTT

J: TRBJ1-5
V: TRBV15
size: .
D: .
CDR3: CATSRDQQGRQPQHF
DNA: TGTGCCACCAGCAGAGATCAACAGGGACGTCAGCCCCAGCATTTT

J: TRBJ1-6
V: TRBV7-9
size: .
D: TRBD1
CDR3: CASSVNRGWYNSPLHF
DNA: TGTGCCAGCAGCGTAAACAGGGGGTGGTATAATTCACCCCTCCACTTT

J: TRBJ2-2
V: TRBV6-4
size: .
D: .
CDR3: CASSDTSTGELFF
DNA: TGTGCCAGCAGTGACACTAGCACCGGGGAGCTGTTTTTT

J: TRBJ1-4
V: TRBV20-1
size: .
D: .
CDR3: CSALNEKLFF
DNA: TGCAGTGCCCTCAATGAAAAACTGTTTTTT

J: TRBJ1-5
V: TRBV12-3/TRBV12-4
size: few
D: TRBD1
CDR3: CASSLGQGNQPQHF
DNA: TGTGCCAGCAGTCTCGGACAGGGCAATCAGCCCCAGCATTTT

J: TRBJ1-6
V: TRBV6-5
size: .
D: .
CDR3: CASSLRGQNSPLHF
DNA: TGTGCCAGCAGTTTAAGAGGGCAGAATTCACCCCTCCACTTT

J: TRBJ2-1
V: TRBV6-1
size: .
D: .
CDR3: CASSRLSEQFF
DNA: TGTGCCAGCAGTCGGTTGTCTGAGCAGTTCTTC

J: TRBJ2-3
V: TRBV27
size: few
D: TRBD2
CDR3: CASSTRLAADTQYF
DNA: TGTGCCAGCAGTACCCGACTAGCGGCAGATACGCAGTATTTT

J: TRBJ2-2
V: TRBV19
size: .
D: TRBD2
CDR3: CASSLGGRAFTGELFF
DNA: TGTGCCAGTAGTTTAGGCGGGAGGGCCTTTACCGGGGAGCTGTTTTTT

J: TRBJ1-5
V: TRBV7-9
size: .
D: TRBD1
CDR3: CASSPTGGFNQPQHF
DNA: TGTGCCAGCAGCCCGACAGGGGGCTTTAATCAGCCCCAGCATTTT

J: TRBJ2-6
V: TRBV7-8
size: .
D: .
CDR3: CASSLAYVGVGANVLTF
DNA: TGTGCCAGCAGCTTAGCGTATGTAGGGGTTGGGGCCAACGTCCTGACTTTC

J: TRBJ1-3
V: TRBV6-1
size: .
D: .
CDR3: CASRRQLSGNTIYF
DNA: TGTGCCAGCAGGAGACAACTCTCTGGAAACACCATATATTTT

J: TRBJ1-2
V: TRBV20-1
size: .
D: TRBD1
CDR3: CSARAQGDGYGYTF
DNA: TGCAGTGCTAGGGCACAGGGGGATGGGTATGGCTACACCTTC

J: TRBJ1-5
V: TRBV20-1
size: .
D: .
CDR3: CSARDLRGGQPQHF
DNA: TGCAGTGCTAGAGATTTGAGGGGTGGGCAGCCCCAGCATTTT

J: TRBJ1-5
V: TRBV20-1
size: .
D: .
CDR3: CSARDRDREHF
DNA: TGCAGTGCTAGAGATCGTGATAGGGAGCATTTT

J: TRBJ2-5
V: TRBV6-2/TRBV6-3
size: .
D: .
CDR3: CASSYSFRQETQYF
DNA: TGTGCCAGCAGTTACTCGTTTCGTCAAGAGACCCAGTACTTC

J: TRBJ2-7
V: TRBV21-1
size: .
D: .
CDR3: CASSTPRQVREQYF
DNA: TGTGCCAGCAGCACCCCCCGCCAAGTTCGCGAGCAGTACTTC

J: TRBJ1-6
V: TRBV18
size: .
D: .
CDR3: CASSRIQGGDSPLHF
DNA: TGTGCCAGCTCACGAATACAGGGTGGGGATTCACCCCTCCACTTT

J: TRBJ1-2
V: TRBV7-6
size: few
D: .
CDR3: CASSQHPNYGYTF
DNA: TGTGCCAGCAGCCAACACCCAAACTATGGCTACACCTTC

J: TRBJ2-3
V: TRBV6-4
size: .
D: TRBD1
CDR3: CASSVRTGATDTQYF
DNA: TGTGCCAGCAGTGTTCGGACAGGGGCTACAGATACGCAGTATTTT

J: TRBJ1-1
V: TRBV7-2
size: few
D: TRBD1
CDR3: CASSLAGQWGGNTEAFF
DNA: TGTGCCAGCAGCCTGGCGGGACAGTGGGGTGGGAACACTGAAGCTTTCTTT

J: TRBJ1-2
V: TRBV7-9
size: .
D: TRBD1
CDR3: CASSWGTGSANYGYTF
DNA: TGTGCCAGCAGCTGGGGGACAGGGAGTGCTAACTATGGCTACACCTTC

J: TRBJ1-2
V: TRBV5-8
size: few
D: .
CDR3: CASSAFQGEANYGYTF
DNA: TGTGCCAGCAGCGCGTTTCAGGGAGAAGCTAACTATGGCTACACCTTC

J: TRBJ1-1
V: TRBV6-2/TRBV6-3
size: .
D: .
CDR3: CASSRTGIHTEAFF
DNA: TGTGCCAGCAGTCGAACAGGGATTCATACTGAAGCTTTCTTT

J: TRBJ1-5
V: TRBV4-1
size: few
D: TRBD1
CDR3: CASSQGTGGNQPQHF
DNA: TGCGCCAGCAGCCAAGGCACAGGGGGCAATCAGCCCCAGCATTTT

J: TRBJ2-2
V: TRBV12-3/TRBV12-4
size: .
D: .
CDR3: CASRVGGTGELFF
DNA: TGTGCCAGCAGGGTAGGGGGGACCGGGGAGCTGTTTTTT

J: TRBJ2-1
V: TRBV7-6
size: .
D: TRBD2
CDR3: CASSVSGSPNNEQFF
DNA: TGTGCCAGCAGCGTAAGCGGGAGCCCAAACAATGAGCAGTTCTTC

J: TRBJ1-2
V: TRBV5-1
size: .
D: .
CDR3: CASSDGQGTYGYTF
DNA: TGCGCCAGCAGCGATGGACAAGGGACGTATGGCTACACCTTC

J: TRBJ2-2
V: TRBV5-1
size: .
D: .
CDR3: CASSLDTSTGELFF
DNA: TGCGCCAGCAGCTTGGACACGTCCACCGGGGAGCTGTTTTTT

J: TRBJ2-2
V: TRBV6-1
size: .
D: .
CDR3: CATKNTGELFF
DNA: TGTGCCACCAAGAACACCGGGGAGCTGTTTTTT